These 21 T cell receptor beta chains share one sample of origin, sequenced in a study of OX40 agonist ivuxolimab in advanced cancers. Repertoires were generated with immunoSEQ multiplex PCR, while TCRdb's copy carries only in-frame clones and drops some. The sample carries 37,000 or so clones, 70% to 90% recorded once. Specimen: CD4+ or CD8+ T cells sorted from blood, collected in a trial of the OX40 agonist ivuxolimab. The receptors were sampled from an adult with an advanced solid tumor such as melanoma, head and neck, liver or kidney cancer.

This clone came up a few times. The V gene is TRBV5-6, the J gene TRBJ2-7, with 8 bases aligning to TRBD1. This CDR3 contains 15 residues. V shed 3 bases and J 2 bases; nucleotides not matched to a gene: 7. Germline CDR1 reads SGHDT; CDR2 reads YYEEEE. The DNA for the CDR3 is TGTGCCAGCAGCTGGGGTGGACAGGGACCCTACGAGCAGTACTTC. Its translation is CASSWGGQGPYEQYF. The full variable domain, completed using reference TRBV5-6 and TRBJ2-7, is DAGVTQSPTHLIKTRGQQVTLRCSPKSGHDTVSWYQQALGQGPQFIFQYYEEEERQRGNFPDRFSGHQFPNYSSELNVNALLLGDSALYLCASSWGGQGPYEQYFGPGTRLTVT.

The chain couples TRBV9 to TRBJ1-5; possible D gene TRBD1, 6 bases. Germline V gene lookup returns CDR1 SGDLS and CDR2 YYNGEE. The CDR3 spans 16 residues. V was shortened by 3 bases and J by 2 bases, with 15 bases between the two germline ends. The CDR3 region has the DNA TGTGCCAGCAGCGCCGGCGGCGGGGGGCGCAATCAGCCCCAGCATTTT. It codes for CASSAGGGGRNQPQHF.

The CDR3 DNA is TGTGCCAGCAGCCCATCCTCCTACGAGCAGTACTTC. Its protein is CASSPSSYEQYF. The chain links TRBV16 to TRBJ2-7, with D uncertain. This CDR3 is built from 12 residues. The V end was cut by 4 bases, the J end by 0 bases, with 4 bases between. Germline CDR1 is KGHSY and CDR2 is FQNENV.

This clone is judged medium-sized. The rearrangement joins TRBV18 to TRBJ1-1, with D possibly matching TRBD1 (5 bases). CDR3 length: 14 residues. The V gene's germline CDR1 is KGHSH and CDR2 LQKENI. V was pared by 3 bases and J by 4 bases, with 12 bases between. The CDR3 DNA follows: TGTGCCAGCTCACCGCGGGGGGTCGGCACTGAAGCTTTCTTT. Its translation: CASSPRGVGTEAFF. The entire variable domain, with the rest obtained from reference TRBV18 and TRBJ1-1, is as follows: NAGVMQNPRHLVRRRGQEARLRCSPMKGHSHVYWYRQLPEEGLKFMVYLQKENIIDESGMPKERFSAEFPKEGPSILRIQQVVRGDSAAYFCASSPRGVGTEAFFGQGTRLTVV.

V gene TRBV14 combines with J gene TRBJ1-1; D not certain. Germline values: CDR1 SGHDN, CDR2 FVKESK. V dropped 4 bases and J dropped 7 bases, with 16 bases sitting between them. This CDR3 has 14 residues. CDR3 nucleotide sequence: TGTGCCAGCAGCCTTAAACTAGGAGGCGATGAAGCTTTCTTT. Protein: CASSLKLGGDEAFF.

This clone was counted many times. The chain is built from TRBV6-4 and TRBJ2-3; D ambiguous. CDR1 and CDR2 from the germline V gene are MRHNA and SNTAGT. The length of the CDR3 is 14 residues. V lost 2 bases to trimming and J lost 2 bases, with 8 bases between them. The CDR3 protein is CASSDEENTDTQYF. CDR3 nucleotide sequence: TGTGCCAGCAGTGACGAGGAGAACACAGATACGCAGTATTTT.

This rearrangement joins TRBV6-5 to TRBJ2-2; D is ambiguous. There are 12 residues in the CDR3. The ends were cut back, 2 bases at V and 2 bases at J, with 0 bases in the middle. Germline values: CDR1 MNHEY, CDR2 SVGAGI. DNA for the CDR3: TGTGCCAGCAGTTACAACACCGGGGAGCTGTTTTTT. This gives the protein CASSYNTGELFF.

This chain connects TRBV13 to TRBJ2-1, with D perhaps TRBD2 (5 bases). V dropped 4 bases and J dropped 0 bases, with 7 bases sitting between them. CDR1 is PRHDT and CDR2 is FYEKMQ in the germline V gene (reference sequence). The CDR3 runs 14 residues. The CDR3 sequence: CASSSAGSYNEQFF. In DNA form, the CDR3 reads TGTGCCAGCAGCTCCGCGGGCTCCTACAATGAGCAGTTCTTC.

The rearrangement links TRBV28 to TRBJ1-5, with D possibly matching TRBD1 (5 bases). Deletions cut 1 base from V and 5 bases from J, with 12 bases between. Germline V gives CDR1 MDHEN, CDR2 SYDVKM. The CDR3 is 15 amino acids. The CDR3 region is CASSLSAGGDQPQHF. DNA for the CDR3: TGTGCCAGCAGTTTATCAGCGGGGGGAGATCAGCCCCAGCATTTT.

The DNA of the CDR3 is TGTGCCAGCAGCTCCGGGACTAGCCTTTTCGCAGATACGCAGTATTTT. Translating it yields CASSSGTSLFADTQYF. The chain has TRBV11-1 and TRBJ2-3; 9 positions match TRBD2. V dropped 4 bases and J dropped 4; count of bases not matched to a gene: 9. The CDR3 runs 16 residues. From germline, CDR1 is SGHAT and CDR2 FQDESV (reference sequence).

The chain combines TRBV7-9 with TRBJ2-5; the D is unclear. The length of the CDR3 is 16 residues. Germline V gives CDR1 SEHNR, CDR2 FQNEAQ (reference sequence). The V and J ends lost 2 bases and 2 bases respectively, with 15 bases between them. CDR3 DNA sequence: TGTGCCAGCAGCTTAAGGTGGCGGCGGACGCAAGAGACCCAGTACTTC. Its translation: CASSLRWRRTQETQYF.

The rearrangement uses TRBV27 and TRBJ1-1, with no clear D. Germline V gives CDR1 MNHEY, CDR2 SMNVEV (reference sequence). V lost 0 bases to trimming and J lost 4 bases, with 6 bases between them. The CDR3 runs 13 residues. The CDR3 nucleotides are TGTGCCAGCAGTTTATCCGGGGTCACTGAAGCTTTCTTT. This gives the protein CASSLSGVTEAFF.

The rearrangement joins TRBV19 to TRBJ2-7; 10 nucleotides agree with TRBD1. This CDR3 has 16 residues. V was pared by 3 bases and J by 4 bases, with 9 bases of the junction left unmatched. The germline CDR1 and CDR2 sequences are LNHDA and SQIVND (reference sequence). The CDR3 region has the DNA TGTGCCAGTAGTATGATTGGGACAGGGGATTATTACGAGCAGTACTTC. As protein: CASSMIGTGDYYEQYF.

V usage is TRBV27 and J usage is TRBJ1-5; D remains unclear. Trimming took off 5 bases at V and 2 bases at J, with 10 bases between the two ends. The CDR3 loop spans 14 amino acids. Germline CDR1 and CDR2: MNHEY and SMNVEV (reference sequence). CDR3 sequence: CASSPWTGNQPQHF. In DNA form, the CDR3 reads TGTGCCAGCAGTCCTTGGACGGGCAATCAGCCCCAGCATTTT.

CDR3 protein: CASSFRTGWNTGELFF. Here the CDR3 DNA reads TGTGCCAGCAGCTTTAGGACAGGGTGGAACACCGGGGAGCTGTTTTTT. The chain employs TRBV7-9 and TRBJ2-2; 8 bases align to TRBD1. After removal of 3 bases from V and 1 base from J, the junction contained 4 bases not matched to a gene. The V gene's germline CDR1 is SEHNR and CDR2 FQNEAQ (reference sequence). The CDR3 has 16 residues.

The rearrangement links TRBV7-2 to TRBJ1-1, with D possibly being TRBD1 (5 bases). The germline V and J ends were trimmed by 6 bases and 1 base, with 9 bases remaining between them. This CDR3 is 13 amino acids long. The germline V gene has CDR1 SGHTA and CDR2 FQGNSA. CDR3 DNA: TGTGCCAGCAGTCATACAGGGAACACTGAAGCTTTCTTT. Encoded protein: CASSHTGNTEAFF.

In its sample, this clone was seen once. One junction end does not reproduce the germline sequence, and a read error may be involved. The chain couples TRBV29-1 to TRBJ2-5; weak D call: TRBD2 (6 bases). This CDR3 comprises 11 residues. Germline CDR1 and CDR2: SQVTM and ANQGSEA. The CDR3 DNA reads TGCAGCGTCGAAGGCGGAGGGGACCAGTACTTC. The encoded protein is CSVEGGGDQYF. Full variable domain (outside the CDR3, taken from reference TRBV29-1 and TRBJ2-5): SAVISQKPSRDICQRGTSLTIQCQVDSQVTMMFWYRQQPGQSLTLIATANQGSEATYESGFVIDKFPISRPNLTFSTLTVSNMSPEDSSIYLCSVEGGGDQYFGPGTRLLVL.

The CDR3 region is CASRVRDRGMGETQYF. DNA of the CDR3: TGTGCCAGCAGGGTACGGGACAGGGGTATGGGAGAGACCCAGTACTTC. The V and J genes are TRBV11-2 and TRBJ2-5, with TRBD1 matching 10 bases. This CDR3 has 16 residues. The V gene end was trimmed by 6 bases and the J gene end by 4 bases; junction bases not matched to a gene: 11. Germline V gene data show CDR1 as SGHAT and CDR2 as FQNNGV.

This sequence joins TRBV7-8 and TRBJ1-1; 8 bases are a match to TRBD1. The V gene end was trimmed by 1 base and the J gene end by 5 bases; junction bases not matched to a gene: 15. CDR1 and CDR2 (germline): SGHVS, FQNEAQ. The CDR3 length is 18 residues. CDR3 protein: CASSLGGQGSLLGTEAFF. For the CDR3, the DNA is TGTGCCAGCAGCTTAGGAGGACAGGGCTCCCTGTTAGGAACTGAAGCTTTCTTT. The whole variable domain, remainder taken from reference TRBV7-8 and TRBJ1-1, is GAGVSQSPRYKVAKRGQDVALRCDPISGHVSLFWYQQALGQGPEFLTYFQNEAQLDKSGLPSDRFFAERPEGSVSTLKIQRTQQEDSAVYLCASSLGGQGSLLGTEAFFGQGTRLTVV.

In DNA form, the CDR3 reads TGTGCTGGGAGCCCGGGGGGCTCTGGAAACACCATATATTTT. Amino acid sequence: CAGSPGGSGNTIYF. J is TRBJ1-3 and V is TRBV19; a possible D gene is TRBD1 (5 bases). Germline lookup yields CDR1 LNHDA and CDR2 SQIVND (reference sequence). The CDR3 totals 14 residues.

V and J are TRBV30 and TRBJ1-2; D is possibly TRBD1 (5 bases). V was clipped by 7 bases and J by 4 bases, with 16 bases between them. CDR1 is GTSNPN and CDR2 is SVGIG in the germline V gene (reference sequence). CDR3 length: 13 amino acids. The CDR3: CALSPGTAYGYTF. The DNA of the CDR3 is TGTGCCTTAAGCCCAGGGACGGCCTATGGCTACACCTTC.